The rows below give T cell receptor beta chains drawn from one sample of a study of OX40 agonist ivuxolimab in advanced cancers. Here immunoSEQ multiplex PCR was the method, and the copy in TCRdb shows in-frame clones only, minus some. The sample has roughly 65,000 clones; around 87% are singletons. Material: CD4+ or CD8+ T cells sorted from blood, obtained in a trial of the OX40 agonist ivuxolimab. All receptors come from an adult with an advanced solid tumor such as melanoma, head and neck, liver or kidney cancer. CDR3s include the opening cysteine and the closing phenylalanine or tryptophan. D genes are given only for firm matches. Clone size is not always given. Where it is, it says once, few, many or a class for expanded clones.

v_call	j_call	d_call	clone_size	cdr3_aa
TRBV10-1	TRBJ2-1	-	-	CASSESRGINEQFF
TRBV6-5	TRBJ2-5	TRBD2	-	CASSYSGTREETQYF
TRBV6-1	TRBJ1-1	-	-	CASKDTEAFF
TRBV2	TRBJ1-1	-	few	CASSGGPVGEAFF
TRBV7-9	TRBJ2-2	-	-	CASSLYRVGITGELFF
TRBV7-8	TRBJ2-7	TRBD1	-	CASSLTDRTYEQYF
TRBV5-1	TRBJ2-3	-	once	CASSLATGGDTQYF
TRBV5-4	TRBJ1-6	-	once	CASSSTGGGNSPLHF
TRBV12-2	TRBJ2-2	-	-	CASRDLVIGGVDTGELFF
TRBV2	TRBJ1-6	TRBD1	-	CASNRAGTDNSPLHF
TRBV7-7	TRBJ1-3	-	-	CASSLGPQDTGNTIYF
TRBV12-5	TRBJ2-5	-	-	CASGLGALGTQYF
TRBV7-2	TRBJ2-1	-	-	CASSSLGYEQFF
TRBV2	TRBJ1-6	-	-	CASRAGTEHSPLHF
TRBV7-2	TRBJ2-5	-	-	CASSLAGQKETQYF
TRBV5-1	TRBJ1-2	TRBD1	-	CASSMDGGQGYTF
TRBV27	TRBJ1-2	-	-	CASRRGPGNYGYTF
TRBV13	TRBJ2-1	TRBD2	-	CASEGTSGGYNEQFF
TRBV13	TRBJ1-1	-	-	CASSPPGKLEAWLTEAFF
TRBV21-1	TRBJ1-5	-	once	CASSSEGNQPQHF
TRBV6-1	TRBJ1-1	-	-	CASTPWGGKTEAFF
TRBV9	TRBJ2-7	-	-	CASSVGGRGAGYEQYF
TRBV19	TRBJ2-1	-	-	CASSKGGGRYNEQFF
TRBV6-5	TRBJ1-2	-	-	CASSYSRGLGGYTF
TRBV12-5	TRBJ2-1	-	-	CASTGRSGEQFF
TRBV11-3	TRBJ2-3	-	once	CASSFEGVTQYF